The 21 T cell receptor beta chains listed next were all sequenced from one sample in a study of blood T cell repertoires in COVID-19. The method was immunoSEQ multiplex PCR; TCRdb's version includes in-frame clones alone and lacks a portion of them. The sample includes 200,000 to 250,000 clones, approximately 83% of them seen just once. Material for sequencing was peripheral blood. All receptors come from a woman in her thirties who had recovered from COVID-19.

This chain links TRBV4-1 with TRBJ2-1; D is possibly TRBD2 (5 bases). Trimming removed 0 bases at V and 13 bases at J, with 19 bases between. From germline, CDR1 is MGHRA and CDR2 YSYEKL. The length of the CDR3 is 15 residues. The CDR3 nucleotides read TGCGCCAGCAGCCAAGATAGGATGGCGGCGGGTAGACAGTTCTTC. This encodes CASSQDRMAAGRQFF.

A single count supports this clone. Relative to the germline gene, one junction end is altered; a read error may explain this. The chain couples TRBV5-1 to TRBJ2-2, with TRBD1 identical over 9 bases. This CDR3 contains 15 residues. Germline CDR1 reads SGHRS; CDR2 reads YFSETQ. CDR3 DNA: TGCGCCAGCAGGTCACAGGGGGCGAATACCGGGGAGCTGTTTTTT. Its protein is CASRSQGANTGELFF.

The V and J genes are TRBV19 and TRBJ1-1; 7 bases agree with TRBD1. The J segment lost 2 bases and the V segment lost 4 bases, leaving 7 bases of the junction unmatched. Germline CDR1 LNHDA, CDR2 SQIVND (reference sequence). The length of the CDR3 is 15 residues. The CDR3 loop is CASSRGTAFNTEAFF. The CDR3 DNA reads as TGTGCCAGTAGTAGAGGGACAGCCTTTAACACTGAAGCTTTCTTT.

The genes are TRBV6-6 and TRBJ2-5, with 14 bases lining up with TRBD2. The CDR3 covers 18 residues. The germline V gene has CDR1 MNHNY and CDR2 SVGAGI (reference sequence). The J segment lost 5 bases and the V segment lost 5 bases, leaving 13 bases of the junction unmatched. This CDR3 reads CASSPRLAGGPGRETQYF. The CDR3 nucleotides are TGTGCCAGCAGTCCCCGACTAGCGGGGGGGCCGGGCCGGGAGACCCAGTACTTC.

The chain couples TRBV19 to TRBJ1-1, with D perhaps matching TRBD1 (6 bases). The CDR3 consists of 15 residues. The V gene's germline CDR1 is LNHDA and CDR2 SQIVND (reference sequence). V gave up 8 bases and J gave up 3 bases, with 19 bases separating them. The CDR3 DNA reads as TGTGCCAGTTCAAGAGACAGGCCCAGGGACACTGAAGCTTTCTTT. It translates to CASSRDRPRDTEAFF.

This clone was counted a single time. The chain carries TRBV9 and TRBJ1-2; 9 nucleotides match TRBD1. From germline, CDR1 is SGDLS and CDR2 YYNGEE. This CDR3 spans 14 amino acids. The V segment lost 3 bases and the J segment 7 bases; nucleotides outside the gene matches: 7. The CDR3 loop is CASSETTGGSGYTF. The CDR3 DNA sequence: TGTGCCAGCAGCGAGACGACAGGGGGATCTGGCTACACCTTC.

This sequence joins TRBV12-5 and TRBJ1-5; 9 bases align to TRBD1. The CDR3 runs to 15 residues. Germline V lookup: CDR1 LGHNT, CDR2 FRNRAP. Unmatched junction bases numbered 6, after V lost 5 bases and J lost 4 bases. The CDR3 DNA sequence: TGTGCTAGTGGTGCAACGGACAGGGGAAATCAGCCCCAGCATTTT. It codes for CASGATDRGNQPQHF.

The rearrangement uses TRBV18 and TRBJ2-5; D not resolved. Trimming removed 1 base from V and 4 bases from J, with 13 bases in between. CDR1 is KGHSH, CDR2 LQKENI, per germline. There are 15 residues in the CDR3. The CDR3 sequence: CASSPLTLPRETQYF. The CDR3 nucleotides are TGTGCCAGCTCACCACTAACCCTCCCTAGAGAGACCCAGTACTTC.

The V gene is TRBV7-2, the J gene TRBJ2-7; TRBD1 matches at 7 bases. The length of the CDR3 is 13 residues. Looked up from germline, CDR1 is SGHTA and CDR2 is FQGNSA. V lost 2 bases, J lost 10 bases, and 8 bases stayed unmatched. CDR3 bases: TGTGCCAGCAGCTTAAAGGGGGCAGGACAACAGTACTTC. Its protein product is CASSLKGAGQQYF.

This chain connects TRBV9 to TRBJ1-5; 7 bases are a match to TRBD1. V gave up 2 bases and J gave up 4 bases; unmatched junction bases: 6. The germline gives CDR1 SGDLS, CDR2 YYNGEE. CDR3 length: 15 residues. The CDR3 nucleotides are TGTGCCAGCAGCGTGACCGGGACAGCTAATCAGCCCCAGCATTTT. It codes for CASSVTGTANQPQHF.

CDR3 in DNA: TGTGCCACCAGTGATTGGGACAGTAACAATGAGCAGTTCTTC. Translated: CATSDWDSNNEQFF. The genes are TRBV24-1 and TRBJ2-1; 7 positions agree with TRBD1. J was trimmed by 5 bases and V by 2 bases; bases with no gene match: 2. Per the germline V gene, CDR1 is KGHDR and CDR2 is SFDVKD. This CDR3 comprises 14 residues.

This clone has only a few counts. This sequence joins TRBV4-2 and TRBJ2-2; D is possibly TRBD2 (5 bases). CDR3 length: 14 amino acids. From germline, CDR1 is LGHNA and CDR2 YNFKEQ. Between the trimmed V and J ends, which lost 1 base and 7 bases, there was a span of 10 bases. This chain's CDR3 is CASSQAGTSGELFF. CDR3 DNA: TGTGCCAGCAGCCAAGCCGGAACTAGCGGGGAGCTGTTTTTT.

This chain joins TRBV6-5 and TRBJ2-7, with D tentatively TRBD1 (6 bases). The germline gives CDR1 MNHEY, CDR2 SVGAGI. The CDR3 contains 15 residues. V shed 5 bases and J shed 0 bases, with 14 bases lying between them. The CDR3 DNA reads TGTGCCAGCAGTCGGGACATCGGACACTCCTACGAGCAGTACTTC. Translation: CASSRDIGHSYEQYF.

The rearrangement uses TRBV6-1 and TRBJ2-1; D unclear. Germline-derived CDR1 and CDR2 are MNHNS and SASEGT. The V and J ends lost 0 bases and 10 bases respectively, with 10 bases between them. The CDR3 is 13 residues long. The CDR3 nucleotides read TGTGCCAGCAGTGAAGCGCTCGTGACAGAGCAGTTCTTC. Protein sequence: CASSEALVTEQFF.

The genes are TRBV4-3 and TRBJ2-1, with 7 bases fitting TRBD1. The ends lost 2 bases at V and 3 bases at J; junction bases unmatched: 13. CDR3 length: 18 amino acids. The V gene's germline CDR1 is LGHNA and CDR2 YSLEER. The CDR3: CASSQSTDGTELYNEQFF. The CDR3 DNA reads TGCGCCAGCAGCCAATCCACCGACGGGACAGAACTCTACAATGAGCAGTTCTTC.

The rearrangement joins TRBV5-5 to TRBJ1-4; 9 bases match TRBD1. Trimming removed 1 base from V and 11 bases from J; junction bases left unmatched: 15. Germline loops: CDR1 SGHKS, CDR2 YYEKEE (reference sequence). The CDR3 runs to 17 residues. CDR3 coding DNA: TGTGCCAGCAGCTTGACCCTAAACAGGGGGCAGGGAGGGAAACTGTTTTTT. It translates to CASSLTLNRGQGGKLFF.

This clone was counted a few times. The chain employs TRBV9 and TRBJ2-7; 7 nucleotides align to TRBD2. V was pared by 0 bases and J by 7 bases, with 13 bases of the junction left unmatched. The CDR3 covers 16 residues. Germline CDR1 and CDR2: SGDLS and YYNGEE. DNA for the CDR3: TGTGCCAGCAGCGTAGAAGCGGGGCCCTCTCTGGGAGAGCAGTACTTC. It codes for CASSVEAGPSLGEQYF.

This clone appeared a single time. The DNA of the CDR3 is TGTGCCAGCTCACCGAGAGGGAATGAGGGAGGCTACACCTTC. Amino acids: CASSPRGNEGGYTF. The genes are TRBV18 and TRBJ1-2; D is uncertain. This CDR3 is 14 amino acids long. From germline, CDR1 is KGHSH and CDR2 LQKENI. V was cut by 3 bases and J by 8 bases, with 16 bases left in between.

The genes are TRBV9 and TRBJ1-4; TRBD1 agrees at 7 bases. This CDR3 has 16 residues. Germline CDR1 reads SGDLS; CDR2 reads YYNGEE. V shed 1 base, J shed 7 bases, and the junction held 10 bases outside the gene matches. The CDR3 coding sequence is TGTGCCAGCAGCGTACGGGTAGAGGGGGCGGTTGAAAAACTGTTTTTT. Translating it yields CASSVRVEGAVEKLFF.

The chain joins TRBV10-2 to TRBJ2-5, with 8 bases lining up with TRBD2. The V segment lost 3 bases and the J segment 0 bases; nucleotides outside the gene matches: 3. This CDR3 has 15 residues. The germline gives CDR1 WSHSY, CDR2 SAAADI. CDR3 loop: CASSDGGDYQETQYF. The CDR3 DNA reads as TGCGCCAGCAGTGACGGGGGGGACTACCAAGAGACCCAGTACTTC.

The chain couples TRBV6-5 to TRBJ1-2; 8 bases align to TRBD1. The ends lost 2 bases at V and 3 bases at J; junction bases unmatched: 5. This CDR3 has 15 amino acids. The germline V gene encodes CDR1 MNHEY and CDR2 SVGAGI. The CDR3 DNA sequence: TGTGCCAGCAGTTACCATGGACAGGGCGACTATGGCTACACCTTC. Residues: CASSYHGQGDYGYTF.